The source of this T cell receptor (beta chain) is a study of CD8 T cells in Susac syndrome (dated by TCRdb to between 2018 and 2020). With respect to the entire study: Among the sequenced Susac syndrome patients, 5 or 6 had clinically active disease and 8 or 9 were in clinical remission. Whether CD8+ T cell activation and differentiation in Susac syndrome was antigen driven was tested using repertoire sequencing. At the time of blood withdrawal, Susac syndrome patients were either therapy-naive, taking corticosteroids (with some also receiving IVIg), or on IVIg alone.

RNA was extracted using the RNeasy kit, and roughly 0.5 to 1 microgram was reverse transcribed with random hexamers. The immunoSEQ multiplex PCR assay, which covers 54 Vbeta and 13 Jbeta segments, was used to amplify TCR beta CDR3 regions. Bias from PCR amplification was corrected by using a synthetic template baseline for primer optimization and for computational correction. In the paper's pipeline: Reads were annotated to V, D and J genes per IMGT and analyzed with immunoSEQ Analyzer, keeping only productive sequences. Clonality was computed as one minus Shannon entropy normalized by log2 of the number of productive unique sequences. For each patient and control, public and private clones were evaluated among the 100 most prevalent clones. Clones were defined as Susac-specific if absent from the healthy and MS cohorts, from approximately 1,100 published viral clones and from other ImmuneACCESS disease sequences. Through fastp at Q25 and MiXCR, TCRdb rebuilt clones from the public reads, retaining in-frame beta chains. Rows merge per CDR3 protein into single entries with the most common DNA and genes. The V and J calls follow TCRdb's processing rather than the paper's. The sample profile shows about 190,000 distinct CDR3 sequences; around 95% of them were found once. The biggest ten clones account for approximately 0.1% of the sample.

This clonotype has only a few counts. Its antigen specificity is not known. Within one base of it there is no much larger clone, and no base qualities were kept. High-throughput TCR beta sequencing profiled peripheral blood CD8+ and CD4+ T cells from healthy donors, Susac syndrome patients and multiple sclerosis patients. Recently defined diagnostic criteria for definite or probable disease were met by the Susac syndrome patients. Bulk CD8+ and CD4+ T cells were purified by magnetic negative isolation, while CD8+ TEMRA cells were enriched using FACS. Blood was collected in EDTA tubes and processed within 24 hours, with PBMCs isolated through density gradient centrifugation. PBMCs intended for TCR sequencing were cryopreserved in liquid nitrogen and were subsequently thawed in a 37 degrees C water bath. The sorted or isolated CD4+, CD8+ and CD8+ TEMRA cells had a purity of 90% or higher. Results the study describes overall, beyond this receptor: The number of individuals in the TCR sequencing and HLA analysis was recognized as being relatively small. The CD4+ T cell repertoire of patients with Susac syndrome showed no detectable clonal expansion.

Material: CD4+ T cells from PBMCs. The sequence was obtained from a human donor with Susac syndrome.

CDR3 reads: CASRADQLAVHDSRQYF. The nucleotide sequence reads as follows: TGTGCCAGCAGGGCTGACCAACTAGCGGTCCACGATTCACGGCAGTACTTC. The rearranged segments are TRBV6-1 and TRBJ2-7; 8 nucleotides in the junction match TRBD2. From the germline V gene, CDR1 is MNHNS and CDR2 is SASEGT. Trimming takes 6 bases off V and 9 bases off J; junction bases not matched to a gene: 22. Inclusive of the bounding cysteine and phenylalanine, the CDR3 is 17 residues long. The entry retains the CDR3 DNA only, 51 bases that are in frame from base 1.